The 10 T cell receptor beta chains in this list originate from one sample, sequenced in a study of shared clonotypes between healthy human individuals. Only in-frame clones appear in the TCRdb table, and some are missing; sequencing was by immunoSEQ multiplex PCR. This sample carries 1.5 million to 2.5 million clones, about 95% of them seen once, and the ten largest clones take 1% to 1.5%. The naive CD8 population came from CD45RO-negative cells selected for CCR7, without terminally differentiated effector memory CD45RA+ cells. Sequencing used naive CD8+ T cells sorted from blood. The origin of the receptors is a man aged 18 to 29 in good health.

The V call is TRBV6-6, the J call TRBJ1-1; D may be TRBD1 (5 bases). There are 14 residues in the CDR3. V shed 2 bases and J shed 1 base, with 8 bases lying between them. Germline CDR1 MNHNY, CDR2 SVGAGI (reference sequence). CDR3 protein: CASSYQGTNTEAFF. The CDR3 bases are TGTGCCAGCAGTTACCAGGGTACGAACACTGAAGCTTTCTTT.

The chain links TRBV19 to TRBJ1-2; D call uncertain. There are 14 residues in the CDR3. In germline, CDR1 is LNHDA, CDR2 SQIVND (reference sequence). V shed 3 bases and J shed 4 bases, with 12 bases lying between them. CDR3 sequence (DNA): TGTGCCAGTAGTATTACGGATTCTTTCTATGGCTACACCTTC. It yields the protein CASSITDSFYGYTF.

The chain employs TRBV7-2 and TRBJ2-1; no firm D call. Trimming cost V 1 base and J 7 bases, with 14 bases left between them. Germline V gene sequence: CDR1 SGHTA, CDR2 FQGNSA. The CDR3 has 15 residues. The chain's CDR3 is CASSLVGPGANEQFF. CDR3 coding DNA: TGTGCCAGCAGCTTAGTAGGGCCCGGAGCAAATGAGCAGTTCTTC.

The rearrangement joins TRBV27 to TRBJ2-2; D not resolved. Germline assignment: CDR1 MNHEY and CDR2 SMNVEV (reference sequence). With 4 bases removed from V and 4 bases from J, the gap between germline ends came to 13 bases. The CDR3 length is 15 residues. CDR3 in DNA: TGTGCCAGCAGTTCCCCCTTGGAGAGCACCGGGGAGCTGTTTTTT. It specifies CASSSPLESTGELFF.

This clone was recorded once. This chain joins TRBV7-9 and TRBJ1-2, with no clear D. Per the germline V gene, CDR1 is SEHNR and CDR2 is FQNEAQ (reference sequence). This CDR3 has 16 amino acids. Deletions cut 1 base from V and 0 bases from J, with 12 bases between. CDR3 DNA: TGTGCCAGCAGCTTAGGTTTCCAGGAGACTAACTATGGCTACACCTTC. It yields the protein CASSLGFQETNYGYTF.

A remark on this clone: A read error may account for a junction end that differs from germline. The chain has TRBV2 and TRBJ2-7, with D perhaps matching TRBD1 or TRBD2 (5 bases each). CDR3 length: 8 amino acids. The V gene's germline CDR1 is SNHLY and CDR2 FYNNEI. The CDR3 loop is CASSEGRF. The DNA for the CDR3 is TGTGCCAGCAGTGAGGGACGCTTC.

V usage is TRBV19 and J usage is TRBJ1-1; the D gene is possibly TRBD1 (6 bases). Looked up from germline, CDR1 is LNHDA and CDR2 is SQIVND (reference sequence). The CDR3 extends over 14 amino acids. Between the trimmed V and J ends, which lost 5 bases and 11 bases, there was a span of 21 bases. CDR3 sequence (DNA): TGTGCCAGTAGTCATAGGCAGACTCCAACAGGGGCTTTCTTT. It yields the protein CASSHRQTPTGAFF. The full variable domain, with the rest looked up from reference TRBV19 and TRBJ1-1, is DGGITQSPKYLFRKEGQNVTLSCEQNLNHDAMYWYRQDPGQGLRLIYYSQIVNDFQKGDIAEGYSVSREKKESFPLTVTSAQKNPTAFYLCASSHRQTPTGAFFGQGTRLTVV.

The V and J genes are TRBV9 and TRBJ2-3; D possibly corresponds to TRBD2 (6 bases). Germline CDR1 is SGDLS and CDR2 is YYNGEE. V dropped 0 bases and J dropped 0 bases, with 14 bases sitting between them. The length of the CDR3 is 17 residues. CDR3 DNA sequence: TGTGCCAGCAGCGTAGGGGGAGGCTACCGAAGCACAGATACGCAGTATTTT. Translation: CASSVGGGYRSTDTQYF.

The V and J genes are TRBV5-6 and TRBJ2-1, with 8 bases lining up with TRBD1. CDR1 and CDR2 (germline): SGHDT, YYEEEE. J lost 7 bases, V lost 4 bases, and 13 bases had no gene match. The CDR3 covers 16 residues. This CDR3 is CASSPGQGSSLNEQFF. The CDR3 nucleotides are TGTGCCAGCAGCCCTGGACAGGGCTCCTCGTTGAATGAGCAGTTCTTC. The variable domain in full, with the rest retrieved from reference TRBV5-6 and TRBJ2-1, is DAGVTQSPTHLIKTRGQQVTLRCSPKSGHDTVSWYQQALGQGPQFIFQYYEEEERQRGNFPDRFSGHQFPNYSSELNVNALLLGDSALYLCASSPGQGSSLNEQFFGPGTRLTVL.

The chain uses TRBV7-9 and TRBJ2-1, with 12 nucleotides matching TRBD2. Germline trimming cut 5 bases from V and 7 bases from J; bases unmatched to any gene: 9. Per germline, CDR1 SEHNR and CDR2 FQNEAQ (reference sequence). The CDR3 runs to 16 residues. CDR3 loop: CASSTTTSGGPNEQFF. CDR3 DNA sequence: TGTGCCAGCAGCACCACGACTAGCGGGGGACCTAATGAGCAGTTCTTC.